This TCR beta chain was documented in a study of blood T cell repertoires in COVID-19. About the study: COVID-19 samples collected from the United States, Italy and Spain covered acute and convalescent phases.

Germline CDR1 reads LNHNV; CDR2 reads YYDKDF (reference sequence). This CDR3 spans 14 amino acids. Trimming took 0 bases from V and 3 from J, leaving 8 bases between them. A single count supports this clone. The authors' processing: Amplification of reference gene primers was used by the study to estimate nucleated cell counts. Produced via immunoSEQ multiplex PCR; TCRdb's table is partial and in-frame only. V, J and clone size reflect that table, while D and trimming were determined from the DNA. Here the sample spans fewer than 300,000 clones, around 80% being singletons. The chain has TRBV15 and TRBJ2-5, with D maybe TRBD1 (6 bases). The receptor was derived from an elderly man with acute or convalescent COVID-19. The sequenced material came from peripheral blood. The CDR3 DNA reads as TGTGCCACCAGCAGAGATGGGACAAAAGAGACCCAGTACTTC. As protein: CATSRDGTKETQYF.